The text below deals with one T cell receptor beta chain. Its specificity is not known. Germline V gene sequence: CDR1 SGHRS, CDR2 YFSETQ. V lost 0 bases and J lost 5; bases outside the gene matches: 6. The CDR3 length is 15 residues. This sample was taken from a study of CD8 T cells in ankylosing spondylitis. One entry per CDR3 protein, called by TCRdb with MiXCR from the 5' RACE reads. Among roughly 130,000 distinct CDR3 sequences listed, roughly an eighth were seen once. Study results and limitations: What appeared characteristic of ankylosing spondylitis blood was a TCR beta motif of eight highly homologous variants. Those disease-linked clones were CD8+; they were also relatively rare in peripheral blood.

This clonotype originated in a female donor with ankylosing spondylitis or in good health (not recorded which). The chain employs TRBV5-1 and TRBJ2-3; the match to TRBD2 covers 7 bases. The specimen was blood, either unsorted or a sorted T cell fraction (not recorded which). CDR3 DNA sequence: TGCGCCAGCAGCTTGGAGGCGGCGGGAGTAGATACGCAGTATTTT. Protein product: CASSLEAAGVDTQYF.